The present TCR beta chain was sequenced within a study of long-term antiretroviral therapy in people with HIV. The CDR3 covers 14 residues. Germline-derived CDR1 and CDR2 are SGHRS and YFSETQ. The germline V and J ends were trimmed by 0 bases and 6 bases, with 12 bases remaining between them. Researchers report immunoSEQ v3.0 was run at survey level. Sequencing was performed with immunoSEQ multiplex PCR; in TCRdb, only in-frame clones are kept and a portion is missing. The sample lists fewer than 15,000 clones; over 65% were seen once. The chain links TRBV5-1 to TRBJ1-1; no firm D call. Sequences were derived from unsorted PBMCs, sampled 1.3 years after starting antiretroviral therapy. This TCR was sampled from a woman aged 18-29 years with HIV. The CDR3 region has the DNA TGCGCCAGCAGCTTGGATGTTTTGGGCGCTGAAGCTTTCTTT. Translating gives CASSLDVLGAEAFF.